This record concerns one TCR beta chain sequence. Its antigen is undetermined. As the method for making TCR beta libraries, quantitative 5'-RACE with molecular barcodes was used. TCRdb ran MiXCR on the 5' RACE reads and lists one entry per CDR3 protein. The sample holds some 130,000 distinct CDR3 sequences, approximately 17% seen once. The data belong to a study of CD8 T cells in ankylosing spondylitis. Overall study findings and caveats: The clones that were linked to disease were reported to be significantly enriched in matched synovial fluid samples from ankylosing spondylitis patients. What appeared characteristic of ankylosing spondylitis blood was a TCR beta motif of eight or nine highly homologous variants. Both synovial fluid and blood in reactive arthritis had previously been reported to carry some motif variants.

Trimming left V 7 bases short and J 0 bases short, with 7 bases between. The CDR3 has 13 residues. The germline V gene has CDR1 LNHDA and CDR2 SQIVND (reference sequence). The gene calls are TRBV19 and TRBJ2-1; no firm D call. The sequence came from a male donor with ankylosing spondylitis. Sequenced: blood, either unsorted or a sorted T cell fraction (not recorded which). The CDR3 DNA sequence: TGTGCCAGTAATGGGGACTCCTACAATGAGCAGTTCTTC. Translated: CASNGDSYNEQFF.